This T cell receptor beta chain was retrieved from a study of chemoradiotherapy in HPV16-positive cancers. Study-level background: Functional T-cell assays on two HPV16-positive patients' cells defined candidate HPV-specific clones and common TCR motifs.

TCRdb's table, derived via immunoSEQ multiplex PCR, lists solely in-frame clones and lacks some. In the table there are about 5,700 clones, 86% of which are singletons. About this clone itself: Antigen unknown.

Study-level results: Candidate HPV-specific clones and E7-related TCR motifs grew in tumor during treatment.

Germline V gives CDR1 MNHNS, CDR2 SASEGT. V dropped 6 bases and J dropped 6; count of bases not matched to a gene: 10. CDR3 size: 15 residues. This receptor was taken from a human donor with HPV-associated anogenital cancer. The chain is built from TRBV6-1 and TRBJ2-2; 7 bases fit TRBD2. The sample here was tumor tissue, taken from a patient who underwent chemoradiotherapy. The chain's CDR3 is CASSPWGGYSGELFF. CDR3 in DNA: TGTGCCAGCAGCCCATGGGGGGGATATTCCGGGGAGCTGTTTTTT.